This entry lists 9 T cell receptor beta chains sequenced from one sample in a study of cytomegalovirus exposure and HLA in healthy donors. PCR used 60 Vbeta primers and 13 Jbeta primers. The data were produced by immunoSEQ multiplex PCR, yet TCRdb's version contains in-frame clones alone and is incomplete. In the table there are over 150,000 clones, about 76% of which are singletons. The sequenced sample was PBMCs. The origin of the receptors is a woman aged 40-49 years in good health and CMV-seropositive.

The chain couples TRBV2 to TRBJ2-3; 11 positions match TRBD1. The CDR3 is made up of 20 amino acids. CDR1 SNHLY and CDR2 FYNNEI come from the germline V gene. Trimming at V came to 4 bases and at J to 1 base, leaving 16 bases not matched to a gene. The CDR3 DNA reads TGTGCCAGCAGTGGATTTGGACAGGGGGCTTCTGGGACTGGCACAGATACGCAGTATTTT. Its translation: CASSGFGQGASGTGTDTQYF.

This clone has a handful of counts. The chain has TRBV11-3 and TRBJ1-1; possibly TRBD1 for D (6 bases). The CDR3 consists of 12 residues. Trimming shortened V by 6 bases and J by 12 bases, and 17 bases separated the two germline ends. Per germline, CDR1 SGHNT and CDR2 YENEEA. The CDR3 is CASSQSRGMTFF. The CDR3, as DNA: TGTGCCAGCAGTCAATCCAGGGGAATGACTTTCTTT.

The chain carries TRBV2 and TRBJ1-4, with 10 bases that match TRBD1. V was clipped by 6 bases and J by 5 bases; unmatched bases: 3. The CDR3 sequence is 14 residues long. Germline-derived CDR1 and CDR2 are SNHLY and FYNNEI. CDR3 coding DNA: TGTGCCAGCAGCCGGGACAGGGGAAATGAAAAACTGTTTTTT. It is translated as CASSRDRGNEKLFF. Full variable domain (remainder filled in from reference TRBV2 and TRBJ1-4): EPEVTQTPSHQVTQMGQEVILRCVPISNHLYFYWYRQILGQKVEFLVSFYNNEISEKSEIFDDQFSVERPDGSNFTLKIRSTKLEDSAMYFCASSRDRGNEKLFFGSGTQLSVL.

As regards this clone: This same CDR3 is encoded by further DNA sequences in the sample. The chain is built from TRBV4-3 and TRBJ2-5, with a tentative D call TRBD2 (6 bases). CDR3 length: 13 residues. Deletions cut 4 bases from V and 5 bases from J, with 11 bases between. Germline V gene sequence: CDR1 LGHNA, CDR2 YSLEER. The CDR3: CASSRDRGETQYF. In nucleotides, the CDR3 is TGCGCCAGCAGCCGGGACCGGGGGGAGACCCAGTACTTC.

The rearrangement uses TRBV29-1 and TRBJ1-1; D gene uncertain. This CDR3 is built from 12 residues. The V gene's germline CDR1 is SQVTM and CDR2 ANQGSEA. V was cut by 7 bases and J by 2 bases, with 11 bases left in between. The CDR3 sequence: CSEFRSNTEAFF. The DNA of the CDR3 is TGCAGCGAATTTCGGAGCAACACTGAAGCTTTCTTT.

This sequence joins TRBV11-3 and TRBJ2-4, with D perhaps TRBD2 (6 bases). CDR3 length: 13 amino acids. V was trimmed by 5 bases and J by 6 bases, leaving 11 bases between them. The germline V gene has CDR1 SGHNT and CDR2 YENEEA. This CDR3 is CASSPPGLNIQYF. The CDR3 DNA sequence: TGTGCCAGCAGCCCTCCGGGACTAAACATTCAGTACTTC. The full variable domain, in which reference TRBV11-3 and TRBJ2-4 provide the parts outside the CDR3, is EAGVVQSPRYKIIEKKQPVAFWCNPISGHNTLYWYLQNLGQGPELLIRYENEEAVDDSQLPKDRFSAERLKGVDSTLKIQPAELGDSAVYLCASSPPGLNIQYFGAGTRLSVL.

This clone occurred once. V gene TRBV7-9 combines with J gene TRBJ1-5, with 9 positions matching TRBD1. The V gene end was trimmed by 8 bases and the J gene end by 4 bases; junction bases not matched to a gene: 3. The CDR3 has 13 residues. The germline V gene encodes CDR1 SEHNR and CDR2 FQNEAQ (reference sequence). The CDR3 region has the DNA TGTGCCAGCGCCGGGACAGGGAATCAGCCCCAGCATTTT. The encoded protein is CASAGTGNQPQHF.

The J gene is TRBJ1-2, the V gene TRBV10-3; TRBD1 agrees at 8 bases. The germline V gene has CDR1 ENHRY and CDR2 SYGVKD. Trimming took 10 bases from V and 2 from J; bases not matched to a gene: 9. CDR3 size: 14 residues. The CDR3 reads CATNFRDRNYGYTF. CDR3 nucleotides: TGTGCCACCAACTTCCGGGACAGGAACTATGGCTACACCTTC.

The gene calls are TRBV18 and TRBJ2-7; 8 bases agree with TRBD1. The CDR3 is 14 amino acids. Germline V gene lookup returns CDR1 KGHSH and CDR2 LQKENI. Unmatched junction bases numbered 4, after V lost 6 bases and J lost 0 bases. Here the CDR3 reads CASSRGQGSYEQYF. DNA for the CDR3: TGTGCCAGCTCCCGCGGACAGGGCTCCTACGAGCAGTACTTC.